This T cell receptor (beta chain) is drawn from a study of identical twins. Germline V lookup: CDR1 DFQATT, CDR2 SNEGSKA (reference sequence). V was trimmed by 1 base and J by 5 bases, leaving 17 bases between them. This CDR3 has 15 amino acids. TCRdb passed the 5' RACE reads through MiXCR, listing each CDR3 protein once. Of fewer than 800,000 distinct CDR3 sequences listed, under 8.5% are singletons. This clonotype appeared a few times. What it binds is not known. Broader study findings: With abundant cord blood beta clonotypes, insertions were fewer; memory repertoires showed no such pattern.

Healthy Caucasians provided all donations. These data were likewise used in another study, on yellow fever vaccine responses in identical twins.

This clonotype was obtained from a woman aged 18-29 years in good health. Material: PBMCs. The gene calls are TRBV20-1 and TRBJ1-1; TRBD1 might be the D (5 bases). CDR3 nucleotide sequence: TGCAGTGCTAGAGGGGAAAGTGGACATTGGACTGAAGCTTTCTTT. As protein: CSARGESGHWTEAFF.